The present T cell receptor beta chain was sequenced within a study of identical twins. Study-wide findings and caveats: The degree of excess twin sharing was weaker in beta out-of-frame sequences. Insertions were reduced in abundant cord blood beta clonotypes but not in memory repertoires.

Each CDR3 protein is one row after TCRdb ran MiXCR on the 5' RACE reads. The sample holds some 590,000 distinct CDR3 sequences; 9.6% are singletons and the top ten take around 3%. Concerning this clonotype: As yet, its antigen is unknown. Germline and junction disagree at one end, which may indicate a read error.

Healthy Caucasian donors formed the entire cohort. The CDR3 extends over 16 amino acids. CDR1 is DFQATT, CDR2 SNEGSKA, per germline (reference sequence). These data were likewise used in another study, on yellow fever vaccine responses in identical twins.

The source is a woman younger than 30 in good health. Sequencing was performed on PBMCs. The chain joins TRBV20-1 to TRBJ2-1, with 9 positions matching TRBD2. The CDR3 bases are TGCTGTGCTAGAGATCTAGAGCGGGAGGTAAGGAATGAGCAGTTCTTC. Translated: CCARDLEREVRNEQFF.